The 7 T cell receptor beta chains below all came from one sample that was sequenced in a study of OX40 agonist ivuxolimab in advanced cancers. Libraries were prepared through the immunoSEQ multiplex PCR assay. Sourced from immuneACCESS, this table was stored by TCRdb with only in-frame sequences that have V and J called. A share of the clones is absent; for the studies checked, an unresolved V gene accounts for under half, and the remainder has no known explanation. The sample has 90,000 to 100,000 clones on record, approximately 91% of them singletons. 0.8% to 1% of the sample is held by the ten biggest clonotypes. The source was CD4+ or CD8+ T cells sorted from blood, collected in a trial of the OX40 agonist ivuxolimab. The receptors come from an adult with an advanced solid tumor such as melanoma, head and neck, liver or kidney cancer.

This chain links TRBV5-4 with TRBJ1-1; D may be TRBD1 (6 bases). V was shortened by 4 bases and J by 4 bases, with 14 bases between the two germline ends. CDR1 and CDR2 from the germline V gene are SGHNT and YYREEE (reference sequence). This CDR3 is 14 amino acids long. This CDR3 is CASSQQGIRTEAFF. CDR3 DNA: TGTGCCAGCAGCCAACAGGGTATTCGCACTGAAGCTTTCTTT.

The V gene is TRBV10-3, the J gene TRBJ2-1; 8 bases line up with TRBD2. Germline V lookup: CDR1 ENHRY, CDR2 SYGVKD. Trimming cost V 9 bases and J 5 bases; bases outside gene matches: 9. The CDR3 covers 14 residues. The CDR3 loop reads CAIRGSGTNNEQFF. In nucleotides, the CDR3 is TGTGCCATACGGGGTAGCGGGACCAACAATGAGCAGTTCTTC.

The genes are TRBV29-1 and TRBJ2-5; 7 bases align to TRBD1. The ends lost 6 bases at V and 2 bases at J; junction bases unmatched: 3. Germline-derived CDR1 and CDR2 are SQVTM and ANQGSEA. The CDR3 totals 12 residues. The DNA of the CDR3 is TGCAGCGTAGGGACAGCTCAAGAGACCCAGTACTTC. Translation: CSVGTAQETQYF.

This clone has only a few counts. The genes are TRBV6-5 and TRBJ1-2, with 7 bases identical to TRBD1. The CDR3 extends over 13 amino acids. The V gene's germline CDR1 is MNHEY and CDR2 SVGAGI. V lost 5 bases and J lost 4; bases outside the gene matches: 4. CDR3 sequence: CASSETGPYGYTF. CDR3 coding DNA: TGTGCCAGCAGTGAGACAGGGCCCTATGGCTACACCTTC.

The chain joins TRBV7-9 to TRBJ1-1; D unresolved. This CDR3 is 14 amino acids long. Germline loops: CDR1 SEHNR, CDR2 FQNEAQ (reference sequence). V dropped 3 bases and J dropped 8 bases, with 16 bases sitting between them. In DNA form, the CDR3 reads TGTGCCAGCAGCTTCACCCTACCGACTCCGGAAGCTTTCTTT. Protein: CASSFTLPTPEAFF.

This clone was seen only a few times. The gene calls are TRBV5-4 and TRBJ2-4; 14 positions match TRBD2. The V gene's germline CDR1 is SGHNT and CDR2 YYREEE (reference sequence). This CDR3 has 17 residues. The V and J ends lost 1 base and 6 bases, in that order; junction bases with no gene match: 6. The CDR3 protein is CASSLQPGTSGGNIQYF. CDR3 coding DNA: TGTGCCAGCAGCTTGCAACCAGGGACTAGCGGGGGAAACATTCAGTACTTC. Supplemented by reference TRBV5-4 and TRBJ2-4, the full variable domain reads ETGVTQSPTHLIKTRGQQVTLRCSSQSGHNTVSWYQQALGQGPQFIFQYYREEENGRGNFPPRFSGLQFPNYSSELNVNALELDDSALYLCASSLQPGTSGGNIQYFGAGTRLSVL.

The rearrangement links TRBV29-1 to TRBJ2-5; the D gene is possibly TRBD1 (5 bases). With 5 bases removed from V and 0 bases from J, the gap between germline ends came to 10 bases. The CDR3 length is 13 residues. Germline V gene lookup returns CDR1 SQVTM and CDR2 ANQGSEA. In DNA form, the CDR3 reads TGCAGCGTTTGCGAACAGGACCAAGAGACCCAGTACTTC. It encodes CSVCEQDQETQYF.